The 23 T cell receptor beta chains below were found in one sample sequenced in a study of OX40 agonist ivuxolimab in advanced cancers. Data came from immunoSEQ multiplex PCR; TCRdb stores just in-frame clones and leaves some out. The profile shows roughly 61,000 clones, 70% to 90% of them singletons. The material was CD4+ or CD8+ T cells sorted from blood, obtained in a trial of the OX40 agonist ivuxolimab. These receptors originate from an adult with an advanced solid tumor such as melanoma, head and neck, liver or kidney cancer.

V is TRBV18 and J is TRBJ2-2; TRBD2 agrees at 9 bases. The CDR3 contains 14 residues. V lost 8 bases, J lost 6 bases, and 7 bases stayed unmatched. Germline lookup yields CDR1 KGHSH and CDR2 LQKENI. The CDR3: CASTTGLASGELFF. The CDR3 nucleotides are TGTGCCAGCACAACGGGACTAGCATCCGGGGAGCTGTTTTTT. Full variable domain (rest looked up from reference TRBV18 and TRBJ2-2): NAGVMQNPRHLVRRRGQEARLRCSPMKGHSHVYWYRQLPEEGLKFMVYLQKENIIDESGMPKERFSAEFPKEGPSILRIQQVVRGDSAAYFCASTTGLASGELFFGEGSRLTVL.

This chain uses TRBV4-3 with TRBJ1-1; D unclear. The V gene lost 0 bases and the J gene lost 11 bases, with 10 bases spanning the gap. CDR1 and CDR2 from the germline V gene are LGHNA and YSLEER. This CDR3 has 12 amino acids. The CDR3 sequence is CASSQDHEWAFF. The CDR3 nucleotides are TGCGCCAGCAGCCAAGATCATGAGTGGGCTTTCTTT.

The chain combines TRBV6-6 with TRBJ1-1, with 7 positions matching TRBD1. Germline CDR1 is MNHNY and CDR2 is SVGAGI (reference sequence). V lost 0 bases to trimming and J lost 0 bases; unmatched junction nucleotides: 4. The CDR3 totals 16 residues. The CDR3 spells CASSYSGGGLNTEAFF. The CDR3 nucleotides are TGTGCCAGCAGTTACTCCGGAGGGGGCTTGAACACTGAAGCTTTCTTT.

The J gene is TRBJ1-1, the V gene TRBV14; D remains unclear. Trimming cost V 7 bases and J 1 base, with 10 bases left between them. The CDR3 covers 13 residues. The germline V gene has CDR1 SGHDN and CDR2 FVKESK. CDR3 region: CASTPGGNTEAFF. The CDR3 bases are TGTGCCAGCACCCCAGGAGGGAACACTGAAGCTTTCTTT.

The chain employs TRBV2 and TRBJ2-7; D uncertain. Germline V CDR1 and CDR2: SNHLY, FYNNEI. The CDR3 contains 15 residues. Trimming took off 2 bases at V and 0 bases at J, with 11 bases between the two ends. The CDR3 spells CASSETGRRSYEQYF. CDR3 coding DNA: TGTGCCAGCAGTGAAACCGGGCGCCGCTCCTACGAGCAGTACTTC.

The CDR3 reads CASSRGTGGSEAFF. The CDR3 bases are TGTGCCAGCAGTAGGGGGACAGGGGGCTCTGAAGCTTTCTTT. The chain has TRBV6-5 and TRBJ1-1; 12 nucleotides match TRBD1. V was pared by 5 bases and J by 6 bases, with 4 bases of the junction left unmatched. From germline, CDR1 is MNHEY and CDR2 SVGAGI. The CDR3 loop spans 14 amino acids.

The chain couples TRBV4-2 to TRBJ2-5, with 8 nucleotides matching TRBD2. The germline V gene encodes CDR1 LGHNA and CDR2 YNFKEQ. V lost 4 bases and J lost 5; bases outside the gene matches: 15. The CDR3 loop spans 17 amino acids. CDR3 amino acids: CASSPKRGSPSGETQYF. The CDR3 bases are TGTGCCAGCAGCCCCAAGCGGGGGAGCCCTTCTGGGGAGACCCAGTACTTC.

This clone was observed a handful of times. The gene calls are TRBV7-6 and TRBJ2-3, with D maybe TRBD1 (5 bases). The CDR3 totals 15 residues. Germline-derived CDR1 and CDR2 are SGHVS and FNYEAQ. V shed 6 bases and J shed 0 bases, with 13 bases lying between them. In DNA form, the CDR3 reads TGTGCCAGCAGTCTAGGGGTCTTTAGCACAGATACGCAGTATTTT. This gives the protein CASSLGVFSTDTQYF.

Remarks on this clone: Sequence at one end of the junction differs from germline and may be a read error. Other DNA variants within this sample encode the same CDR3. V gene TRBV7-9 combines with J gene TRBJ1-2, with D uncertain. The V gene's germline CDR1 is SEHNR and CDR2 FQNEAQ (reference sequence). This CDR3 is built from 14 residues. The CDR3 spells CASSLDGPERGYTF. The CDR3 DNA follows: TGTGCAAGCAGCCTCGATGGACCCGAAAGGGGCTACACCTTC.

V usage is TRBV5-4 and J usage is TRBJ2-5; 9 bases fit TRBD2. CDR3 length: 14 residues. Germline V lookup: CDR1 SGHNT, CDR2 YYREEE (reference sequence). The junction had 1 base not matched to a gene; V was cut back by 2 bases and J by 2 bases. CDR3 DNA: TGTGCCAGCAGCTTCGGACTAGCGCAAGAGACCCAGTACTTC. Its protein is CASSFGLAQETQYF. Using reference TRBV5-4 and TRBJ2-5 for the parts outside the CDR3, the full variable domain is ETGVTQSPTHLIKTRGQQVTLRCSSQSGHNTVSWYQQALGQGPQFIFQYYREEENGRGNFPPRFSGLQFPNYSSELNVNALELDDSALYLCASSFGLAQETQYFGPGTRLLVL.

J is TRBJ2-7 and V is TRBV25-1; D unclear. V was pared by 1 base and J by 0 bases, with 7 bases between. Germline lookup yields CDR1 MGHDK and CDR2 SYGVNS. CDR3 length: 14 amino acids. The CDR3 region has the DNA TGTGCCAGCAGTGAATCCGTTAGCTCCTACGAGCAGTACTTC. As protein: CASSESVSSYEQYF.

V usage is TRBV7-9 and J usage is TRBJ2-1; possibly TRBD2 for D (5 bases). The V and J ends lost 6 bases and 4 bases respectively, with 22 bases between them. CDR1 and CDR2 (germline): SEHNR, FQNEAQ (reference sequence). The CDR3 runs 17 residues. The CDR3 DNA is TGTGCCAGCAGTCAGACGCGGGTGGGCTCCGAGTACAATGAGCAGTTCTTC. The encoded protein is CASSQTRVGSEYNEQFF. The full variable domain, completed using reference TRBV7-9 and TRBJ2-1, is DTGVSQNPRHKITKRGQNVTFRCDPISEHNRLYWYRQTLGQGPEFLTYFQNEAQLEKSRLLSDRFSAERPKGSFSTLEIQRTEQGDSAMYLCASSQTRVGSEYNEQFFGPGTRLTVL.

The chain carries TRBV30 and TRBJ1-5; D may be TRBD1 (5 bases). With 8 bases removed from V and 5 bases from J, the gap between germline ends came to 13 bases. There are 12 residues in the CDR3. Germline values: CDR1 GTSNPN, CDR2 SVGIG (reference sequence). As DNA, the CDR3 is TGTGCCCCCTCAGGGCGCCATCAGCCCCAGCATTTT. This sequence encodes CAPSGRHQPQHF. The full variable domain, completed using reference TRBV30 and TRBJ1-5, is SQTIHQWPATLVQPVGSPLSLECTVEGTSNPNLYWYRQAAGRGLQLLFYSVGIGQISSEVPQNLSASRPQDRQFILSSKKLLLSDSGFYLCAPSGRHQPQHFGDGTRLSIL.

This rearrangement joins TRBV19 to TRBJ2-3; possibly TRBD1 or TRBD2 for D (5 bases each). There are 14 residues in the CDR3. V was pared by 4 bases and J by 4 bases, with 12 bases between. Germline CDR1 LNHDA, CDR2 SQIVND (reference sequence). The chain's CDR3 is CASSTLGASDTQYF. As DNA, the CDR3 is TGTGCCAGTAGTACCCTCGGGGCGTCAGATACGCAGTATTTT.

V and J are TRBV6-5 and TRBJ2-1; 9 bases align to TRBD2. The CDR3 is made up of 15 amino acids. V shed 5 bases, J shed 7 bases, and the junction held 9 bases outside the gene matches. Germline V gene sequence: CDR1 MNHEY, CDR2 SVGAGI. CDR3 nucleotides: TGTGCCAGCAGTACCAGAAGCGGGGGGACGAATGAGCAGTTCTTC. Amino acids: CASSTRSGGTNEQFF.

CDR3 protein: CASGSAQVYSPLHF. DNA of the CDR3: TGTGCTAGTGGTTCTGCACAGGTATATTCACCCCTCCACTTT. The chain uses TRBV12-5 and TRBJ1-6; D may be TRBD1 (5 bases). The CDR3 runs 14 residues. V gave up 4 bases and J gave up 8 bases, with 12 bases separating them. Germline-derived CDR1 and CDR2 are LGHNT and FRNRAP.

The chain carries TRBV6-1 and TRBJ2-4, with D perhaps matching TRBD1 (5 bases). Germline CDR1 reads MNHNS; CDR2 reads SASEGT. This CDR3 comprises 13 residues. The V and J ends lost 3 bases and 8 bases respectively, with 11 bases between them. CDR3 coding DNA: TGTGCCAGCAGTGAGGGGCAGATGGACATTCAGTACTTC. It translates to CASSEGQMDIQYF.

The count of this clone is one. This rearrangement joins TRBV5-4 to TRBJ2-7, with 7 bases that match TRBD1. The length of the CDR3 is 14 residues. The V segment lost 0 bases and the J segment 0 bases; nucleotides outside the gene matches: 0. CDR1 SGHNT and CDR2 YYREEE come from the germline V gene (reference sequence). Here the CDR3 DNA reads TGTGCCAGCAGCTTGGACAGGGGCTCCTACGAGCAGTACTTC. This codes for CASSLDRGSYEQYF. The complete variable domain, with remaining parts taken from reference TRBV5-4 and TRBJ2-7, reads ETGVTQSPTHLIKTRGQQVTLRCSSQSGHNTVSWYQQALGQGPQFIFQYYREEENGRGNFPPRFSGLQFPNYSSELNVNALELDDSALYLCASSLDRGSYEQYFGPGTRLTVT.

The chain combines TRBV11-2 with TRBJ2-3; tentatively, D is TRBD1 (6 bases). The CDR3 consists of 16 residues. V lost 5 bases and J lost 5, with 20 bases in between. Germline assignment: CDR1 SGHAT and CDR2 FQNNGV. The CDR3 loop is CASSRQVFSVGDTQYF. The CDR3 bases are TGTGCCAGCAGCCGACAGGTGTTTAGCGTCGGAGATACGCAGTATTTT.

The chain combines TRBV18 with TRBJ1-4; TRBD1 might be the D (6 bases). This CDR3 has 14 amino acids. V gave up 2 bases and J gave up 8 bases, with 12 bases separating them. CDR1 is KGHSH, CDR2 LQKENI, per germline. CDR3 DNA sequence: TGTGCCAGCTCACCAGGCTCAGGGGACGAAAAACTGTTTTTT. Its protein product is CASSPGSGDEKLFF. Variable domain in full (rest from reference TRBV18 and TRBJ1-4): NAGVMQNPRHLVRRRGQEARLRCSPMKGHSHVYWYRQLPEEGLKFMVYLQKENIIDESGMPKERFSAEFPKEGPSILRIQQVVRGDSAAYFCASSPGSGDEKLFFGSGTQLSVL.

This clone was observed once. The chain employs TRBV6-1 and TRBJ1-4, with D tentatively TRBD1 (5 bases). This CDR3 region has 13 residues. Germline V gene lookup returns CDR1 MNHNS and CDR2 SASEGT. V lost 5 bases to trimming and J lost 3 bases, with 7 bases between them. As DNA, the CDR3 is TGTGCCAGCAGTTCAGGGTCTAATGAAAAACTGTTTTTT. It yields the protein CASSSGSNEKLFF.

V usage is TRBV18 and J usage is TRBJ1-2; 10 bases are shared with TRBD1. Trimming took 4 bases from V and 5 from J; bases not matched to a gene: 4. This CDR3 contains 14 residues. Germline-derived CDR1 and CDR2 are KGHSH and LQKENI. The CDR3 DNA follows: TGTGCCAGCTCACGGGACAGGGGCGATTATGGCTACACCTTC. Protein sequence: CASSRDRGDYGYTF.

J is TRBJ2-1 and V is TRBV30; 11 bases match TRBD2. This CDR3 region has 15 residues. J lost 8 bases, V lost 7 bases, and 13 bases had no gene match. Germline V lookup: CDR1 GTSNPN, CDR2 SVGIG (reference sequence). CDR3 sequence: CASTPLAGAGHEQFF. The CDR3 nucleotides are TGTGCCTCTACACCACTAGCGGGGGCCGGGCATGAGCAGTTCTTC.